The entry below gives a single T cell receptor beta chain sequence along with its context. The antigen remains unidentified. This entry belongs to a study of cytomegalovirus exposure and HLA in healthy donors. Study information: Researchers previously reported finding 100 million or so unique TCR beta sequences from about 200 million T cells. An early release of data contained approximately 80 million unique TCRs, which came from HLA-typed donors. Study-level points and caveats: The presence/absence work took it that sequencing depth was about the same across donors. Later analysis showed TCR association rates varying by HLA locus, highest for DRB1 and lowest for HLA-C.

The CDR3 totals 16 residues. Germline V gives CDR1 SNHLY, CDR2 FYNNEI. The V segment lost 5 bases and the J segment 3 bases; nucleotides outside the gene matches: 8. Amplification used 60 Vbeta primers and 13 Jbeta primers. Produced via immunoSEQ multiplex PCR; TCRdb's table is partial and in-frame only. The sample carries 150,000 to 200,000 clones, 75% recorded once. The sequence came from a woman between 50 and 59 years old in good health and CMV-seropositive. Sequencing was done on a sample of PBMCs. The chain joins TRBV2 to TRBJ1-5; 9 positions match TRBD1. CDR3 sequence reads: CASSLAGQGTNQPQHF. CDR3 in DNA: TGTGCCAGCAGTCTGGCGGGACAGGGCACCAATCAGCCCCAGCATTTT.